This entry lists 32 T cell receptor beta chains sequenced from one sample in a study of shared clonotypes between healthy human individuals. Naive CD8 isolation took CD45RO-negative cells positively selected for CCR7 and excluded terminally differentiated effector memory CD45RA+ cells. Sequencing used immunoSEQ multiplex PCR; TCRdb keeps in-frame clones, though not all of them. Here the sample spans roughly 590,000 clones, roughly 96% being singletons. The sample was naive CD8+ T cells sorted from blood. The receptors derive from a woman in her twenties or thirties in good health.

This clone was recorded once. V is TRBV5-8 and J is TRBJ1-5; TRBD1 aligns across 11 bases. Germline V gene lookup returns CDR1 SGHTS and CDR2 YDEGEE. Trimming took 3 bases from V and 5 from J; bases not matched to a gene: 1. This CDR3 region has 14 residues. CDR3 DNA sequence: TGTGCCAGCAGCTGGGGACAGGGGGATCAGCCCCAGCATTTT. Protein: CASSWGQGDQPQHF.

As concerns this clone: Other DNA sequences from this sample encode an identical CDR3 as well. The chain carries TRBV27 and TRBJ2-7; TRBD1 aligns across 10 bases. The germline V gene has CDR1 MNHEY and CDR2 SMNVEV (reference sequence). CDR3 length equals 14 residues. Trimming at V came to 6 bases and at J to 2 bases, leaving 4 bases not matched to a gene. The CDR3 spells CASSPGQGPYEQYF. The CDR3 nucleotides read TGTGCCAGCAGCCCGGGACAGGGGCCCTACGAGCAGTACTTC.

The J gene is TRBJ1-2, the V gene TRBV5-4; D is uncertain. The ends were cut back, 3 bases at V and 4 bases at J, with 10 bases in the middle. This CDR3 spans 13 amino acids. Germline CDR1 SGHNT, CDR2 YYREEE (reference sequence). CDR3 sequence reads: CASSSPSGYGYTF. The CDR3, as DNA: TGTGCCAGCAGCTCCCCTTCAGGCTATGGCTACACCTTC.

This chain connects TRBV4-1 to TRBJ2-2, with no clear D. The CDR3 totals 14 residues. Trimming shortened V by 4 bases and J by 7 bases, and 13 bases separated the two germline ends. Germline loops: CDR1 MGHRA, CDR2 YSYEKL. The CDR3 spells CASSLGLLNGELFF. CDR3 sequence (DNA): TGCGCCAGCAGCCTGGGCCTTCTAAACGGGGAGCTGTTTTTT.

The DNA of the CDR3 is TGTGCCAGCAGTTTACGAGGCAGGGAATGGGTTCAGGAAAAACTGTTTTTT. It specifies CASSLRGREWVQEKLFF. The chain joins TRBV28 to TRBJ1-4; D is possibly TRBD1 (5 bases). Germline CDR1 MDHEN, CDR2 SYDVKM. CDR3 length equals 17 residues. Trimming took off 2 bases at V and 8 bases at J, with 21 bases between the two ends.

The rearrangement uses TRBV27 and TRBJ1-2, with TRBD1 identical over 9 bases. This CDR3 spans 13 amino acids. Trimming removed 6 bases from V and 2 bases from J; junction bases left unmatched: 1. In germline, CDR1 is MNHEY, CDR2 SMNVEV (reference sequence). Here the CDR3 reads CASRGQGNYGYTF. The CDR3 bases are TGTGCCAGCAGAGGACAGGGGAACTATGGCTACACCTTC.

The V and J genes are TRBV5-1 and TRBJ2-7, with D uncertain. Trimming took 4 bases from V and 6 from J, leaving 11 bases between them. The germline CDR1 and CDR2 sequences are SGHRS and YFSETQ. The CDR3 is 12 residues long. The CDR3 nucleotides read TGCGCCAGCAGCCAAGCAGGCGGCGAGCAGTACTTC. Translating gives CASSQAGGEQYF.

This clone was counted once. In the same sample, other DNA sequences code for this CDR3. The gene calls are TRBV2 and TRBJ1-1; the D is unclear. Deletions cut 3 bases from V and 0 bases from J, with 5 bases between. The CDR3 is made up of 13 amino acids. Germline V gene data show CDR1 as SNHLY and CDR2 as FYNNEI. CDR3 in DNA: TGTGCCAGCAGTGAGGGATTGAACACTGAAGCTTTCTTT. Residues: CASSEGLNTEAFF.

The chain carries TRBV4-1 and TRBJ2-7; 7 positions agree with TRBD2. V dropped 1 base and J dropped 4; count of bases not matched to a gene: 10. Germline lookup yields CDR1 MGHRA and CDR2 YSYEKL. The CDR3 spans 16 residues. DNA for the CDR3: TGCGCCAGCAGCCAAGGACGAACTAGCGCGTTTTACGAGCAGTACTTC. It is translated as CASSQGRTSAFYEQYF.

CDR3 sequence (DNA): TGCGCCAGCAGCTTGGTGGGCGCCTCTGGGGCCAACGTCCTGACTTTC. Encoded protein: CASSLVGASGANVLTF. The V call is TRBV5-1, the J call TRBJ2-6; the D is unclear. This CDR3 comprises 16 residues. Trimming pared 0 bases from V and 0 bases from J, leaving 7 bases between. Germline assignment: CDR1 SGHRS and CDR2 YFSETQ.

The chain combines TRBV11-2 with TRBJ1-5; no clear D gene. The CDR3 consists of 15 residues. Per germline, CDR1 SGHAT and CDR2 FQNNGV. V was pared by 5 bases and J by 0 bases, with 11 bases between. The CDR3 is CASSRSGDSNQPQHF. The CDR3 DNA reads TGTGCCAGCAGCCGTAGCGGGGATAGCAATCAGCCCCAGCATTTT.

The DNA for the CDR3 is TGTGCCAGCAGCCCGTACCAACAGGACGGAGCCTATGGCTACACCTTC. It codes for CASSPYQQDGAYGYTF. This chain uses TRBV5-5 with TRBJ1-2; weak D call: TRBD1 (5 bases). The V and J ends lost 4 bases and 4 bases respectively, with 20 bases between them. This CDR3 is built from 16 residues. Per the germline V gene, CDR1 is SGHKS and CDR2 is YYEKEE (reference sequence).

V gene TRBV6-1 combines with J gene TRBJ2-7, with D unclear. Trimming left V 1 base short and J 4 bases short, with 8 bases between. Germline V lookup: CDR1 MNHNS, CDR2 SASEGT. This CDR3 comprises 13 residues. As DNA, the CDR3 is TGTGCCAGCAGTGAAGTTGGTAAATACGAGCAGTACTTC. Its protein product is CASSEVGKYEQYF.

The chain recombines TRBV28 with TRBJ1-1; unclear D gene. Germline V CDR1 and CDR2: MDHEN, SYDVKM. The CDR3 covers 13 residues. The V end was cut by 3 bases, the J end by 8 bases, with 13 bases between. Written as DNA, the CDR3 is TGTGCCAGCAGTTTGAATCTTGGTGGGGAAGCTTTCTTT. Its translation: CASSLNLGGEAFF. Full variable domain (remainder filled in from reference TRBV28 and TRBJ1-1): DVKVTQSSRYLVKRTGEKVFLECVQDMDHENMFWYRQDPGLGLRLIYFSYDVKMKEKGDIPEGYSVSREKKERFSLILESASTNQTSMYLCASSLNLGGEAFFGQGTRLTVV.

The chain uses TRBV5-1 and TRBJ2-3; tentatively, D is TRBD2 (5 bases). The CDR3 sequence is 15 residues long. CDR1 is SGHRS, CDR2 YFSETQ, per germline. V was shortened by 5 bases and J by 6 bases, with 19 bases between the two germline ends. CDR3 nucleotides: TGCGCCAGCAGAACCGGGGTTATAGCGTCGGATACGCAGTATTTT. Its translation: CASRTGVIASDTQYF.

The V gene is TRBV10-1, the J gene TRBJ2-7, with 7 positions matching TRBD1. The germline V gene encodes CDR1 WNHNN and CDR2 SYGVQD (reference sequence). The CDR3 has 12 amino acids. V shed 4 bases, J shed 6 bases, and the junction held 3 bases outside the gene matches. CDR3 nucleotides: TGCGCCAGCAGTGGGAACAGGGGCGAGCAGTACTTC. Encoded protein: CASSGNRGEQYF.

The V gene is TRBV6-6, the J gene TRBJ2-1; D gene ambiguous. CDR1 is MNHNY, CDR2 SVGAGI, per germline (reference sequence). This CDR3 comprises 13 residues. V lost 5 bases and J 10 bases, leaving 15 bases between the germline ends. The CDR3 loop reads CASSLEALGEQFF. The CDR3 nucleotides read TGTGCCAGCAGTCTTGAGGCCCTGGGAGAGCAGTTCTTC.

This chain connects TRBV27 to TRBJ2-7; TRBD1 matches at 8 bases. Per germline, CDR1 MNHEY and CDR2 SMNVEV (reference sequence). The CDR3 spans 16 residues. V shed 5 bases and J 0 bases; nucleotides not matched to a gene: 9. The CDR3 reads CASSPSQGAYSYEQYF. The CDR3 nucleotides read TGTGCCAGCAGTCCCAGCCAGGGGGCTTACTCCTACGAGCAGTACTTC.

The chain carries TRBV6-5 and TRBJ2-7; D is undetermined. Deletions cut 0 bases from V and 0 bases from J, with 6 bases between. Germline CDR1 and CDR2: MNHEY and SVGAGI. The CDR3 length is 14 residues. As DNA, the CDR3 is TGTGCCAGCAGTTACTCGGCAGACTCCTACGAGCAGTACTTC. Translation gives CASSYSADSYEQYF.

This clone was seen a single time. The rearrangement uses TRBV13 and TRBJ2-6; D unresolved. CDR1 and CDR2 from the germline V gene are PRHDT and FYEKMQ (reference sequence). CDR3 length: 15 residues. Trimming removed 3 bases at V and 1 base at J, with 7 bases between. The CDR3: CASSLTGSGANVLTF. The CDR3 nucleotides are TGTGCCAGCAGCTTGACGGGTTCTGGGGCCAACGTCCTGACTTTC.

This chain connects TRBV6-4 to TRBJ2-1; no reliable D call. CDR1 is MRHNA and CDR2 is SNTAGT in the germline V gene. Trimming shortened V by 2 bases and J by 9 bases, and 8 bases separated the two germline ends. The CDR3 runs 12 residues. CDR3 amino acids: CASSDPLGEQFF. Written as DNA, the CDR3 is TGTGCCAGCAGTGACCCTTTGGGTGAGCAGTTCTTC.

This sequence joins TRBV5-1 and TRBJ2-5, with D perhaps TRBD1 or TRBD2 (5 bases each). The CDR3 consists of 15 residues. Trimming cost V 0 bases and J 3 bases, with 12 bases left between them. Per germline, CDR1 SGHRS and CDR2 YFSETQ. CDR3 residues: CASSLVLGAEETQYF. In DNA form, the CDR3 reads TGCGCCAGCAGCTTGGTTCTCGGGGCTGAAGAGACCCAGTACTTC.

The chain is built from TRBV30 and TRBJ2-3; 12 bases map to TRBD2. The germline CDR1 and CDR2 sequences are GTSNPN and SVGIG (reference sequence). This CDR3 has 16 residues. The V gene end was trimmed by 3 bases and the J gene end by 4 bases; junction bases not matched to a gene: 8. The CDR3 spells CAWSPGLAGKSDTQYF. CDR3 bases: TGTGCCTGGAGCCCCGGACTAGCGGGAAAGTCAGATACGCAGTATTTT.

The gene calls are TRBV6-1 and TRBJ2-1; no definite D call. This CDR3 is built from 17 residues. V lost 2 bases and J lost 0, with 14 bases in between. Germline V CDR1 and CDR2: MNHNS, SASEGT. The CDR3 DNA reads as TGTGCCAGCAGTGAAAATCTGAGTCCGAACTCCTACAATGAGCAGTTCTTC. This gives the protein CASSENLSPNSYNEQFF.

CDR3 bases: TGCGCCAGCAGCTTGGACGTTATAGCCCCCTTCTTAGGGGCCAACGTCCTGACTTTC. Translated: CASSLDVIAPFLGANVLTF. The rearrangement uses TRBV5-1 and TRBJ2-6, with D unclear. CDR1 is SGHRS and CDR2 is YFSETQ in the germline V gene. The CDR3 sequence is 19 residues long. Trimming shortened V by 0 bases and J by 4 bases, and 20 bases separated the two germline ends.

V gene TRBV27 combines with J gene TRBJ2-1, with a weak D call TRBD2 (6 bases). V lost 0 bases, J lost 6 bases, and 9 bases lay in between. The CDR3 spans 14 residues. The germline V gene has CDR1 MNHEY and CDR2 SMNVEV (reference sequence). The CDR3 region has the DNA TGTGCCAGCAGTTTATCCGGGACTTTCAATGAGCAGTTCTTC. The encoded protein is CASSLSGTFNEQFF.

This chain connects TRBV4-2 to TRBJ2-5; no definite D call. TRBJ2-7 explains the end of the DNA better; the J call may be wrong. The germline V gene encodes CDR1 LGHNA and CDR2 YNFKEQ. This CDR3 is built from 13 residues. The CDR3 bases are TGTGCCAGCAGCCAAGATCACGGCTACGAGCAGTACTTC. Translating it yields CASSQDHGYEQYF.

The chain employs TRBV7-9 and TRBJ2-1; no reliable D call. Germline V gene sequence: CDR1 SEHNR, CDR2 FQNEAQ (reference sequence). The CDR3 is 13 residues long. V lost 2 bases and J lost 6, with 8 bases in between. The CDR3 sequence is CASSLWASNEQFF. CDR3 DNA sequence: TGTGCCAGCAGCTTATGGGCATCCAATGAGCAGTTCTTC. The full variable domain, with the rest looked up from reference TRBV7-9 and TRBJ2-1, is DTGVSQNPRHKITKRGQNVTFRCDPISEHNRLYWYRQTLGQGPEFLTYFQNEAQLEKSRLLSDRFSAERPKGSFSTLEIQRTEQGDSAMYLCASSLWASNEQFFGPGTRLTVL.

This chain connects TRBV9 to TRBJ2-1; TRBD2 agrees at 14 bases. Trimming removed 0 bases from V and 12 bases from J; junction bases left unmatched: 5. Germline V CDR1 and CDR2: SGDLS, YYNGEE. CDR3 size: 15 residues. The chain's CDR3 is CASSVGGLAGEWQFF. The CDR3 DNA reads TGTGCCAGCAGCGTAGGGGGACTAGCGGGAGAATGGCAGTTCTTC. Full variable domain (outside the CDR3, taken from reference TRBV9 and TRBJ2-1): DSGVTQTPKHLITATGQRVTLRCSPRSGDLSVYWYQQSLDQGLQFLIQYYNGEERAKGNILERFSAQQFPDLHSELNLSSLELGDSALYFCASSVGGLAGEWQFFGPGTRLTVL.

The genes are TRBV27 and TRBJ2-5; D ambiguous. Germline CDR1 is MNHEY and CDR2 is SMNVEV (reference sequence). V was trimmed by 3 bases and J by 5 bases, leaving 13 bases between them. The CDR3 sequence is 14 residues long. The DNA of the CDR3 is TGTGCCAGCAGTTTGGGCGGAGCTAGGGAGACCCAGTACTTC. Its protein is CASSLGGARETQYF.

The chain is built from TRBV2 and TRBJ1-4, with TRBD1 as a possible D gene (5 bases). V gave up 3 bases and J gave up 12 bases, with 17 bases separating them. CDR1 and CDR2 from the germline V gene are SNHLY and FYNNEI. The CDR3 contains 14 residues. This chain's CDR3 is CASSESGRPAELFF. The CDR3 DNA follows: TGTGCCAGCAGTGAGTCGGGACGCCCGGCGGAACTGTTTTTT. Full variable domain (outside the CDR3, taken from reference TRBV2 and TRBJ1-4): EPEVTQTPSHQVTQMGQEVILRCVPISNHLYFYWYRQILGQKVEFLVSFYNNEISEKSEIFDDQFSVERPDGSNFTLKIRSTKLEDSAMYFCASSESGRPAELFFGSGTQLSVL.

The chain carries TRBV5-8 and TRBJ2-1, with 9 bases aligning to TRBD2. This CDR3 is 15 amino acids long. Losses at the gene ends were 0 bases for V and 7 bases for J; bases not matched to a gene: 5. Germline CDR1 and CDR2: SGHTS and YDEGEE. CDR3 bases: TGTGCCAGCAGCTTGGTGGGACTAGCAGGGAATGAGCAGTTCTTC. Its translation is CASSLVGLAGNEQFF.